This T cell receptor beta chain was sequenced during a study of graft-versus-host responses after intestinal transplantation. Details on this clone: Its antigen is still unknown.

The method was immunoSEQ multiplex PCR; TCRdb's version includes in-frame clones alone and lacks a portion of them. The table shows almost 70,000 clones, with roughly 92% occurring only once. Study-level results: Early HvG declines after transplant were associated with peak circulating GvH clone levels.

In germline, CDR1 is MNHNY, CDR2 SVGAGI (reference sequence). CDR3 length equals 16 residues. The ends were cut back, 3 bases at V and 0 bases at J, with 12 bases in the middle. The receptor's source is a human patient who received an intestinal transplant, so some T cells may come from the graft donor. The rearrangement uses TRBV6-6 and TRBJ1-5; maybe TRBD1 (5 bases). The source was bone marrow, collected 700 to 750 days after intestinal transplantation. The CDR3 DNA sequence: TGTGCCAGCAGTTATACAACAGGTAATAGCAATCAGCCCCAGCATTTT. Its translation: CASSYTTGNSNQPQHF.